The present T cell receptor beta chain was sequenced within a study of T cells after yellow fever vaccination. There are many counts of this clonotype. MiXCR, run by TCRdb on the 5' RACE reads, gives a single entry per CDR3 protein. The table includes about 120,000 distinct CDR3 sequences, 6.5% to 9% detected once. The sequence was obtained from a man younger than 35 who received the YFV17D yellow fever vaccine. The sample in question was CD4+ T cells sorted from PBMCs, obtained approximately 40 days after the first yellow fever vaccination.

DNA for the CDR3: TGTGCCAGCAGTTTCACGGCCGGCGGCTACACCTTC. As protein: CASSFTAGGYTF. The rearrangement links TRBV12-3 or TRBV12-4 to TRBJ1-2; D uncertain. V was shortened by 3 bases and J by 8 bases, with 10 bases between the two germline ends. The CDR3 is 12 residues long.